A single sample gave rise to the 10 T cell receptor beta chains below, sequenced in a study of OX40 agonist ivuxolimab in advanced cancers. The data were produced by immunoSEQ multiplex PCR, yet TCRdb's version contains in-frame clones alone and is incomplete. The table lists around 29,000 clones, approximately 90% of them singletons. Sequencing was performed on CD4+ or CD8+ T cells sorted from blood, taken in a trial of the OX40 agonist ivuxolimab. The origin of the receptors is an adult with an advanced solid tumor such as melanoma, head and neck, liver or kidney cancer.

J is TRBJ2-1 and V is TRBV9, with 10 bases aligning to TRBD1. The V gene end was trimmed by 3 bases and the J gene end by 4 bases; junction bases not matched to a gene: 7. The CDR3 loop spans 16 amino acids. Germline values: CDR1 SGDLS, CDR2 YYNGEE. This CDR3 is CASSAWDRGQYNEQFF. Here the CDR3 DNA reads TGTGCCAGCAGCGCGTGGGACAGGGGACAATACAATGAGCAGTTCTTC.

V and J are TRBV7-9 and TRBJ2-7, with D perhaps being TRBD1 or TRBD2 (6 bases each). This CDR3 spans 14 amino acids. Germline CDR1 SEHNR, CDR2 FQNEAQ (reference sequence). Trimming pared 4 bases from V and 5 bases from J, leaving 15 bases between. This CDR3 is CASSSRGHPDEQYF. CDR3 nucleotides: TGTGCCAGCAGCTCCCGGGGGCACCCGGACGAGCAGTACTTC.

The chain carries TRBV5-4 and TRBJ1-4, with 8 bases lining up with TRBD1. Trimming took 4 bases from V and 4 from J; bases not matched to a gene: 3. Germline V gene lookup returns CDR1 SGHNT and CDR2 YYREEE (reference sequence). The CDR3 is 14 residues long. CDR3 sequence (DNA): TGTGCCAGCAGCCTCGACAGGGGTAATGAAAAACTGTTTTTT. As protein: CASSLDRGNEKLFF.

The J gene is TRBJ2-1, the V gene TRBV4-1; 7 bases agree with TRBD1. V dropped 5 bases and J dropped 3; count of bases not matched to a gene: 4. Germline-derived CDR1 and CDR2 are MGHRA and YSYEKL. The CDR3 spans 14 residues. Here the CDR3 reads CASSYGTDYNEQFF. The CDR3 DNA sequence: TGCGCCAGCAGCTACGGGACAGACTACAATGAGCAGTTCTTC.

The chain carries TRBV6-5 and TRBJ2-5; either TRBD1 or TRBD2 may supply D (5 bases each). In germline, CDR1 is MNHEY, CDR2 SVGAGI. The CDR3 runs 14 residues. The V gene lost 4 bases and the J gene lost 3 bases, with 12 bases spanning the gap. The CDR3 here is CASSSLGVKETQYF. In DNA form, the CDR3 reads TGTGCCAGCAGTTCTCTGGGGGTAAAAGAGACCCAGTACTTC.

The chain's CDR3 is CASSSKQNNYGYTF. For the CDR3, the DNA is TGTGCCAGCTCAAGCAAACAGAATAACTATGGCTACACCTTC. The gene calls are TRBV18 and TRBJ1-2, with D unresolved. Germline CDR1 and CDR2: KGHSH and LQKENI. The germline V and J ends were trimmed by 5 bases and 1 base, with 11 bases remaining between them. The CDR3 covers 14 residues.

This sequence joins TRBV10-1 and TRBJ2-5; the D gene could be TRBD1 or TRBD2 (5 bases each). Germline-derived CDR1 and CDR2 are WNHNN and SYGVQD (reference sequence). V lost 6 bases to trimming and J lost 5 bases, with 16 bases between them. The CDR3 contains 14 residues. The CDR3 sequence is CASSETGGIETQYF. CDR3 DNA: TGCGCCAGCAGCGAAACTGGGGGTATTGAGACCCAGTACTTC.

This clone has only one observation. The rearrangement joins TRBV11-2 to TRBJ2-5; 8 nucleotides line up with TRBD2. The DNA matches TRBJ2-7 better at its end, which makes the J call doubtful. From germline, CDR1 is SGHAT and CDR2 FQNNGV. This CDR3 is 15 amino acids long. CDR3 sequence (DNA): TGTGCCAGCAGCCGCCCCGGGACTAGGGCCTACGAGCAGTACTTC. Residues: CASSRPGTRAYEQYF.

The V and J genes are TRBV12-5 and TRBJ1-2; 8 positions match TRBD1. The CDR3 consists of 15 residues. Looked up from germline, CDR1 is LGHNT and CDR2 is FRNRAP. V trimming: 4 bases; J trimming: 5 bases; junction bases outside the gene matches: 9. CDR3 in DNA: TGTGCTAGTGGTTCCGGGACAGGAGGTGGGTATGGCTACACCTTC. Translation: CASGSGTGGGYGYTF.

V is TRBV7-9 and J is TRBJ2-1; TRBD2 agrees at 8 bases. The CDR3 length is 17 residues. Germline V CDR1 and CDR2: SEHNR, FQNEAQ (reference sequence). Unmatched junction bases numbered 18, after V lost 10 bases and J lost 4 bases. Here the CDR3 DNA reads TGTGCCATTACGGGGGGGTATCGGACGTTAGAATACAATGAGCAGTTCTTC. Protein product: CAITGGYRTLEYNEQFF.